The clone carrying this T cell receptor beta chain was seen just once. A multiplex PCR was run with 60 Vbeta primers and 13 Jbeta primers. Libraries were prepared by immunoSEQ multiplex PCR; TCRdb keeps only in-frame clonotypes and omits some of them. The table records more than 95,000 clones, less than 80% of them present only once. The data stem from a study of cytomegalovirus exposure and HLA in healthy donors. Germline V CDR1 and CDR2: ENHRY, SYGVKD. The CDR3 has 14 amino acids. Unmatched junction bases numbered 8, after V lost 6 bases and J lost 5 bases. This chain joins TRBV10-3 and TRBJ1-1, with 8 bases identical to TRBD1. This TCR came from a man aged 25 to 40 in good health and CMV-seronegative. Sequenced sample: PBMCs. The CDR3 spells CAIRGQAEGTEAFF. CDR3 DNA: TGTGCCATCAGGGGACAGGCGGAGGGAACTGAAGCTTTCTTT.